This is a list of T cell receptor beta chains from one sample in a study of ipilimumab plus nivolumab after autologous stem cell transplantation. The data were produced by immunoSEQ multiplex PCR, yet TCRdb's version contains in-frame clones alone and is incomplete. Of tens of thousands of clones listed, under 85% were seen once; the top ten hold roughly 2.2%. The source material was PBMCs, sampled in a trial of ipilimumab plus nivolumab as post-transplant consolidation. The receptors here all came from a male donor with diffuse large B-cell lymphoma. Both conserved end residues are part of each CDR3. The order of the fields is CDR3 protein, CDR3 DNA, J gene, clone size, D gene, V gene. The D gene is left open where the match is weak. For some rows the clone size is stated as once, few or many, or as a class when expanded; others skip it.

CDR3aa: CASSQEAGQETQYF
CDR3nt: TGCGCCAGCAGCCAAGAGGCCGGTCAAGAGACCCAGTACTTC
j_gene: TRBJ2-5
abundance: NA
d_gene: NA
v_gene: TRBV4-1

CDR3aa: CASSWSSLETQYF
CDR3nt: TGCGCCAGCAGCTGGTCTAGTTTAGAGACCCAGTACTTC
j_gene: TRBJ2-5
abundance: NA
d_gene: NA
v_gene: TRBV5-1

CDR3aa: CASSLVGTSGPYEQYF
CDR3nt: TGTGCCAGCAGCTTGGTAGGGACTAGCGGACCCTACGAGCAGTACTTC
j_gene: TRBJ2-7
abundance: NA
d_gene: TRBD2
v_gene: TRBV5-4

CDR3aa: CASSLNQNYEQYF
CDR3nt: TGTGCCAGCAGCTTAAACCAGAACTACGAGCAGTACTTC
j_gene: TRBJ2-7
abundance: NA
d_gene: NA
v_gene: TRBV7-9

CDR3aa: CASSLGQLSADTQYF
CDR3nt: TGCGCCAGCAGCTTGGGACAGCTTAGCGCAGATACGCAGTATTTT
j_gene: TRBJ2-3
abundance: NA
d_gene: NA
v_gene: TRBV5-1

CDR3aa: CASSIEGQGSTNYGYTF
CDR3nt: TGTGCCAGTAGTATAGAGGGACAGGGGTCGACTAACTATGGCTACACCTTC
j_gene: TRBJ1-2
abundance: NA
d_gene: TRBD1
v_gene: TRBV19

CDR3aa: CASSLGYQGRNTEAFF
CDR3nt: TGCGCCAGCAGCTTGGGTTATCAGGGGCGGAACACTGAAGCTTTCTTT
j_gene: TRBJ1-1
abundance: NA
d_gene: NA
v_gene: TRBV5-1

CDR3aa: CASSMRTGYLPDTQYF
CDR3nt: TGTGCCAGTAGTATGCGGACAGGGTATCTTCCAGATACGCAGTATTTT
j_gene: TRBJ2-3
abundance: once
d_gene: TRBD1
v_gene: TRBV19

CDR3aa: CASSPAQGREQYF
CDR3nt: TGCGCCAGCAGCCCGGCACAGGGTCGCGAGCAGTACTTC
j_gene: TRBJ2-7
abundance: NA
d_gene: NA
v_gene: TRBV5-1

CDR3aa: CASSLSYYRDKAYEQYF
CDR3nt: TGTGCCAGCAGTTTATCTTACTACCGGGACAAAGCCTACGAGCAGTACTTC
j_gene: TRBJ2-7
abundance: NA
d_gene: NA
v_gene: TRBV27

CDR3aa: CASSQDIEGAGGLGNTGELFF
CDR3nt: TGCGCCAGCAGCCAAGATATTGAAGGAGCGGGGGGACTAGGGAACACCGGGGAGCTGTTTTTT
j_gene: TRBJ2-2
abundance: NA
d_gene: TRBD2
v_gene: TRBV4-1

CDR3aa: CASSLGLNDEQYF
CDR3nt: TGTGCCAGCAGCTTAGGTCTGAATGACGAGCAGTACTTC
j_gene: TRBJ2-7
abundance: NA
d_gene: NA
v_gene: TRBV7-9

CDR3aa: CASSTAGSRGDSVGYTF
CDR3nt: TGTGCCAGCAGCACTGCGGGGAGCAGGGGGGATAGTGTGGGCTACACCTTC
j_gene: TRBJ1-2
abundance: NA
d_gene: NA
v_gene: TRBV21-1

CDR3aa: CASSASGRQETQYF
CDR3nt: TGTGCCAGCAGCGCATCGGGACGGCAAGAGACCCAGTACTTC
j_gene: TRBJ2-5
abundance: NA
d_gene: NA
v_gene: TRBV5-6